The clone carrying this TCR beta chain turned up a few times. This sample was included in a study of Ad26.COV2.S vaccination and SARS-CoV-2 variants. Across the study: Ad26.COV2.S, an intramuscular injection, was given once or twice 56 days apart.

The assay was immunoSEQ multiplex PCR, and TCRdb's table has in-frame clones only and misses some. The table includes some 290,000 clones, 86% detected once. Noted treatment: over 15 received Ad26.COV2.S at low or high dose, single or two shots; five or six received placebo; per-sample allocation not given. Samples came from day 63 after the first vaccine or placebo injection. The germline V and J ends were trimmed by 10 bases and 3 bases, with 19 bases remaining between them. The CDR3 is 14 amino acids. The V gene's germline CDR1 is MNHNY and CDR2 SVGAGI (reference sequence). The input for sequencing was peripheral blood, taken in a trial of Ad26.COV2.S vaccine versus placebo. This sequence joins TRBV6-6 and TRBJ2-7; possible D gene TRBD2, 6 bases. This clonotype originated in a person aged 18-65 years who received the Ad26.COV2.S COVID-19 vaccine or a placebo. The CDR3 DNA reads TGTGCCACCAACTTCGGGACTGACTTCTACGAGCAGTACTTC. Translation gives CATNFGTDFYEQYF.